These 19 T cell receptor beta chains were sequenced from one sample in a study of blood T cell repertoires in COVID-19 (dated by TCRdb to 2019 to 2021). Receptors were amplified or captured by the immunoSEQ multiplex PCR assay. TCRdb limited this immuneACCESS table to in-frame rearrangements with V and J called. A share of clones is missing; checked studies link under half to unresolved V genes, and the rest is unexplained. The sample records just over 150,000 clones, roughly 90% of which are singletons. The ten largest clones capture more than 6.5% of the sample. What was sequenced was PBMCs or T cells enriched from blood (not recorded which). The receptors derive from a woman between 50 and 59 years old who had recovered from COVID-19.

The chain recombines TRBV5-1 with TRBJ1-2; 8 bases align to TRBD1. The CDR3 contains 14 residues. V shed 5 bases and J 4 bases; nucleotides not matched to a gene: 7. Germline values: CDR1 SGHRS, CDR2 YFSETQ. CDR3 protein: CASSTGQGSYGYTF. The CDR3 region has the DNA TGCGCCAGCAGTACCGGACAGGGTAGCTATGGCTACACCTTC.

The chain joins TRBV5-1 to TRBJ2-5; TRBD2 agrees at 8 bases. V gave up 2 bases and J gave up 3 bases; unmatched junction bases: 9. Germline assignment: CDR1 SGHRS and CDR2 YFSETQ. This CDR3 comprises 16 residues. CDR3 protein: CASSLNPAGVEETQYF. The CDR3 nucleotides are TGCGCCAGCAGCTTAAATCCAGCGGGAGTAGAAGAGACCCAGTACTTC. Variable domain in full (rest from reference TRBV5-1 and TRBJ2-5): KAGVTQTPRYLIKTRGQQVTLSCSPISGHRSVSWYQQTPGQGLQFLFEYFSETQRNKGNFPGRFSGRQFSNSRSEMNVSTLELGDSALYLCASSLNPAGVEETQYFGPGTRLLVL.

This chain connects TRBV9 to TRBJ2-3, with TRBD1 identical over 7 bases. Germline CDR1 is SGDLS and CDR2 is YYNGEE. With V trimmed by 2 bases and J by 3 bases, 9 bases remained unmatched. The CDR3 consists of 16 residues. DNA for the CDR3: TGTGCCAGCAGCGTTTCGACGGGACAGACAACAGATACGCAGTATTTT. Its protein product is CASSVSTGQTTDTQYF. The variable domain in full, with the rest retrieved from reference TRBV9 and TRBJ2-3, is DSGVTQTPKHLITATGQRVTLRCSPRSGDLSVYWYQQSLDQGLQFLIQYYNGEERAKGNILERFSAQQFPDLHSELNLSSLELGDSALYFCASSVSTGQTTDTQYFGPGTRLTVL.

The CDR3 DNA sequence: TGTGCCAGCACCGGGACAGCTTCCTACGAGCAGTACTTC. It specifies CASTGTASYEQYF. This chain joins TRBV2 and TRBJ2-7; the match to TRBD1 covers 7 bases. Germline trimming cut 7 bases from V and 1 base from J; bases unmatched to any gene: 4. Germline V gene data show CDR1 as SNHLY and CDR2 as FYNNEI. This CDR3 has 13 amino acids.

The genes are TRBV27 and TRBJ1-2, with 7 bases lining up with TRBD1. Looked up from germline, CDR1 is MNHEY and CDR2 is SMNVEV (reference sequence). V trimming: 5 bases; J trimming: 4 bases; junction bases outside the gene matches: 4. The CDR3 has 13 residues. The CDR3 sequence: CASSPQGFYGYTF. The CDR3 DNA is TGTGCCAGCAGTCCACAGGGGTTCTATGGCTACACCTTC.

The rearrangement joins TRBV5-1 to TRBJ2-7, with TRBD1 identical over 7 bases. The CDR3 totals 14 residues. Per the germline V gene, CDR1 is SGHRS and CDR2 is YFSETQ. Trimming at V came to 1 base and at J to 2 bases, leaving 3 bases not matched to a gene. Here the CDR3 reads CASSLWDSTYEQYF. Here the CDR3 DNA reads TGCGCCAGCAGCTTGTGGGACAGCACCTACGAGCAGTACTTC.

V usage is TRBV15 and J usage is TRBJ2-5, with 7 bases matching TRBD2. J lost 1 base, V lost 0 bases, and 8 bases had no gene match. Per the germline V gene, CDR1 is LNHNV and CDR2 is YYDKDF (reference sequence). The CDR3 is made up of 17 amino acids. CDR3: CATSRDRASGAQETQYF. Written as DNA, the CDR3 is TGTGCCACCAGCAGAGATCGGGCGAGCGGGGCCCAAGAGACCCAGTACTTC.

CDR3 nucleotide sequence: TGTGCCAGCAGCTTGTTAGGCAGGGGAGCCACTGAAGCTTTCTTT. This gives the protein CASSLLGRGATEAFF. V and J are TRBV5-6 and TRBJ1-1; the D gene is possibly TRBD1 (6 bases). V was pared by 1 base and J by 4 bases, with 14 bases between. CDR1 is SGHDT, CDR2 YYEEEE, per germline. This CDR3 has 15 amino acids.

The rearrangement links TRBV6-5 to TRBJ2-2; 9 bases agree with TRBD2. J was trimmed by 7 bases and V by 2 bases; bases with no gene match: 8. Germline CDR1 and CDR2: MNHEY and SVGAGI. The CDR3 runs 16 residues. CDR3 coding DNA: TGTGCCAGCAGTTACCGGGCGGGGGGGCCGCACGGGGAGCTGTTTTTT. Translated: CASSYRAGGPHGELFF.

This chain links TRBV19 with TRBJ1-6; no clear D. The V gene's germline CDR1 is LNHDA and CDR2 SQIVND (reference sequence). The CDR3 contains 16 residues. The V end was cut by 0 bases, the J end by 0 bases, with 6 bases between. The CDR3 sequence is CASSIDTVSYNSPLHF. As DNA, the CDR3 is TGTGCCAGTAGTATAGATACAGTCTCCTATAATTCACCCCTCCACTTT.

A few counts support this clone. The CDR3 nucleotides are TGTGCCAGCAGCCACCTGACAGGGGACATGGGGAAAGGACTTAGTCAGCCCCAGCATTTT. Protein: CASSHLTGDMGKGLSQPQHF. V gene TRBV4-2 combines with J gene TRBJ1-5, with 8 bases fitting TRBD1. The length of the CDR3 is 20 residues. Germline values: CDR1 LGHNA, CDR2 YNFKEQ. The J segment lost 6 bases and the V segment lost 3 bases, leaving 22 bases of the junction unmatched.

The J gene is TRBJ1-3, the V gene TRBV19, with D tentatively TRBD1 (5 bases). This CDR3 has 15 residues. V was shortened by 6 bases and J by 0 bases, with 12 bases between the two germline ends. Per germline, CDR1 LNHDA and CDR2 SQIVND (reference sequence). CDR3 amino acids: CASRPTGISGNTIYF. The CDR3, as DNA: TGTGCCAGTAGACCTACAGGCATCTCTGGAAACACCATATATTTT. The entire variable domain, with the rest obtained from reference TRBV19 and TRBJ1-3, is as follows: DGGITQSPKYLFRKEGQNVTLSCEQNLNHDAMYWYRQDPGQGLRLIYYSQIVNDFQKGDIAEGYSVSREKKESFPLTVTSAQKNPTAFYLCASRPTGISGNTIYFGEGSWLTVV.

This clone came up once. The chain employs TRBV7-2 and TRBJ1-4; no definite D call. Per the germline V gene, CDR1 is SGHTA and CDR2 is FQGNSA. V lost 1 base, J lost 3 bases, and 6 bases lay in between. The CDR3 is made up of 14 amino acids. CDR3 protein: CASSLVAANEKLFF. The DNA of the CDR3 is TGTGCCAGCAGCTTAGTCGCGGCTAATGAAAAACTGTTTTTT.

This clone was counted a single time. V usage is TRBV21-1 and J usage is TRBJ1-2. TRBV21-1 is described as a pseudogene. CDR3 length equals 14 residues. CDR3 coding DNA: TGTGCCAGCGGTACTGAACTTCAATTCTATGGCTACACCTTC. Its protein product is CASGTELQFYGYTF.

The chain uses TRBV6-5 and TRBJ1-3; D not resolved. This CDR3 spans 13 amino acids. Trimming removed 0 bases at V and 5 bases at J, with 5 bases between. Germline V CDR1 and CDR2: MNHEY, SVGAGI. In nucleotides, the CDR3 is TGTGCCAGCAGTTACTCGAGTAGAAACACCATATATTTT. It codes for CASSYSSRNTIYF.

This rearrangement joins TRBV3-1 (or the pseudogene TRBV3-2) to TRBJ2-5; 7 bases line up with TRBD2. This CDR3 spans 15 amino acids. V dropped 2 bases and J dropped 1; count of bases not matched to a gene: 4. CDR1 and CDR2 from the germline V gene are LGHDT and YNNKEL (reference sequence). CDR3 DNA: TGTGCCAGCAGCCAATGGGGGGAGGGCCAAGAGACCCAGTACTTC. Amino acids: CASSQWGEGQETQYF.

V and J are TRBV5-6 and TRBJ2-2, with unresolved D. CDR1 is SGHDT, CDR2 YYEEEE, per germline. V lost 3 bases and J 2 bases, leaving 11 bases between the germline ends. The CDR3 has 15 amino acids. CDR3 bases: TGTGCCAGCAGCTCGGTATCAATCAACACCGGGGAGCTGTTTTTT. Its protein product is CASSSVSINTGELFF.

The chain carries TRBV5-3 and TRBJ2-7, with a possible D match to TRBD2 (5 bases). TRBV5-3 is recorded as an ORF, its role being uncertain. The V gene lost 4 bases and the J gene lost 0 bases, with 11 bases spanning the gap. The CDR3 runs 14 residues. CDR3 DNA: TGTGCCAGAAGCCCGGACTTTAGCTCCTACGAGCAGTACTTC. Translating gives CARSPDFSSYEQYF.

The genes are TRBV6-5 and TRBJ1-2; perhaps TRBD1 as D (5 bases). Trimming cost V 6 bases and J 6 bases, with 8 bases left between them. The germline V gene encodes CDR1 MNHEY and CDR2 SVGAGI. The CDR3 is made up of 11 amino acids. The DNA of the CDR3 is TGTGCCAGCAGGGGACTAGATGGCTACACCTTC. It encodes CASRGLDGYTF.